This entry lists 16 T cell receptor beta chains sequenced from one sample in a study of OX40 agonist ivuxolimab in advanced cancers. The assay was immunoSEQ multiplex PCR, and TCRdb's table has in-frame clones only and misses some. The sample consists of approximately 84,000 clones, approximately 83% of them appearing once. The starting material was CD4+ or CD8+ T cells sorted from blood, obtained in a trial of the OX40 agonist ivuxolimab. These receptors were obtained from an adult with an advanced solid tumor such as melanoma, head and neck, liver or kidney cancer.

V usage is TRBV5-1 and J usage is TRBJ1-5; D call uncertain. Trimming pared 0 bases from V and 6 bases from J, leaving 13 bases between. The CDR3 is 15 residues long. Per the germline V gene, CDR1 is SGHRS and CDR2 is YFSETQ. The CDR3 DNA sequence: TGCGCCAGCAGCTTGGGGGCCCAGGAGGGTCAGCCCCAGCATTTT. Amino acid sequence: CASSLGAQEGQPQHF.

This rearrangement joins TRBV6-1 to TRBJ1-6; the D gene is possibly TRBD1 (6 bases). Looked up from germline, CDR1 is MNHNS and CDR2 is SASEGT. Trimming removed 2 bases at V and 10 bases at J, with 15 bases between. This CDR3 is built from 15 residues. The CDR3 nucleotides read TGTGCCAGCAGTGAAAATGGGGGGCACGGATCACCCCTCCACTTT. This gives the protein CASSENGGHGSPLHF.

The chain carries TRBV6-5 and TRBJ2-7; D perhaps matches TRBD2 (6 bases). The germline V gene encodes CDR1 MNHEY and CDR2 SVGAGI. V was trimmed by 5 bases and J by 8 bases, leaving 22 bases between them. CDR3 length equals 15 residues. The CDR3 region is CASSPQGGKRVKQYF. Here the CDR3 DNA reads TGTGCCAGCAGTCCCCAGGGAGGAAAGAGGGTCAAGCAGTACTTC.

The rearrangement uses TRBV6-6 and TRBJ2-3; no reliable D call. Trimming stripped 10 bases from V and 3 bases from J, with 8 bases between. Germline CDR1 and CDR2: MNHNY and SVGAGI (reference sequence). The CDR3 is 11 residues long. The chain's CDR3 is CATTVTDTQYF. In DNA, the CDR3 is TGTGCCACTACGGTGACAGATACGCAGTATTTT.

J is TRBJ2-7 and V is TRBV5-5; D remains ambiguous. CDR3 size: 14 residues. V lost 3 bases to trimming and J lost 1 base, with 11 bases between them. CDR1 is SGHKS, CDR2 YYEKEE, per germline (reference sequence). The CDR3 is CASSSLDGSYEQYF. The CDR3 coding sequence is TGTGCCAGCAGCTCTCTGGACGGATCCTACGAGCAGTACTTC.

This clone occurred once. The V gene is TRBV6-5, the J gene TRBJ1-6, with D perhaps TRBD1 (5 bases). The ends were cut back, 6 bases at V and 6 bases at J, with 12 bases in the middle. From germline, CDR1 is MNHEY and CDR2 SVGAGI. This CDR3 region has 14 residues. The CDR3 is CASSQGRTNSPLHF. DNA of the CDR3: TGTGCCAGCAGCCAGGGACGGACTAATTCACCCCTCCACTTT.

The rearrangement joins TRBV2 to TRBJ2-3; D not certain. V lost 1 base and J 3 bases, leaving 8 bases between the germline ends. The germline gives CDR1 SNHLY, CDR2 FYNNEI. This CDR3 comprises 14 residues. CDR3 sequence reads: CASSEDARTDTQYF. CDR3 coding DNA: TGTGCCAGCAGTGAAGATGCAAGGACAGATACGCAGTATTTT.

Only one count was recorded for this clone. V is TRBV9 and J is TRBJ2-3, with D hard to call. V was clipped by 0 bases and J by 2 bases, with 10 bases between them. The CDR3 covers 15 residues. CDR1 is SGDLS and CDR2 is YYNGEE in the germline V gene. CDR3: CASSVGVGPTDTQYF. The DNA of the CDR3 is TGTGCCAGCAGCGTAGGGGTCGGCCCCACAGATACGCAGTATTTT. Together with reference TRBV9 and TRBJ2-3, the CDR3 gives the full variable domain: DSGVTQTPKHLITATGQRVTLRCSPRSGDLSVYWYQQSLDQGLQFLIQYYNGEERAKGNILERFSAQQFPDLHSELNLSSLELGDSALYFCASSVGVGPTDTQYFGPGTRLTVL.

The CDR3 protein is CASSFIGRGDGNTIYF. The CDR3 DNA reads TGTGCCAGCAGCTTTATAGGACGTGGGGACGGAAACACCATATATTTT. The V call is TRBV5-6, the J call TRBJ1-3; D might be TRBD1 (5 bases). Germline V gene lookup returns CDR1 SGHDT and CDR2 YYEEEE. This CDR3 has 16 residues. V lost 2 bases and J 4 bases, leaving 16 bases between the germline ends.

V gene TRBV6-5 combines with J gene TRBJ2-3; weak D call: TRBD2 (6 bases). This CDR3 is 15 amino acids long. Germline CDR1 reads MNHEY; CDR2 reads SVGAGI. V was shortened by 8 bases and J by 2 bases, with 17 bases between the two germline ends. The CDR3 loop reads CASLRRGRYTDTQYF. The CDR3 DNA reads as TGTGCCAGCCTCAGGAGGGGCCGATACACAGATACGCAGTATTTT.

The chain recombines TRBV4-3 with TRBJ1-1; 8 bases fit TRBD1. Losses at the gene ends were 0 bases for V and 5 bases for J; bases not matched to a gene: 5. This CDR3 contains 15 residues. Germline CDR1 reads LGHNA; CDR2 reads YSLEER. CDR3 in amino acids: CASSQEPTGGTEAFF. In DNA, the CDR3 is TGCGCCAGCAGCCAAGAGCCAACAGGGGGAACTGAAGCTTTCTTT.

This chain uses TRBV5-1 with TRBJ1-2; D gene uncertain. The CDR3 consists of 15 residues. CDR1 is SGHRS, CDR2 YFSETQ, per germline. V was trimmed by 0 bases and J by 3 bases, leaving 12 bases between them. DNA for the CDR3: TGCGCCAGCAGCTTGGAGGCAGGTTATGACTATGGCTACACCTTC. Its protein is CASSLEAGYDYGYTF.

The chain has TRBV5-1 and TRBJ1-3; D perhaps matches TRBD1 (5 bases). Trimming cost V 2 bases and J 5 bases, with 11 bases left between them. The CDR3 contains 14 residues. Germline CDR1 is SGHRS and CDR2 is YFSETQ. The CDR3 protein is CASSFGRGRNTIYF. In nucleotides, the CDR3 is TGCGCCAGCAGCTTCGGAAGGGGACGAAACACCATATATTTT.

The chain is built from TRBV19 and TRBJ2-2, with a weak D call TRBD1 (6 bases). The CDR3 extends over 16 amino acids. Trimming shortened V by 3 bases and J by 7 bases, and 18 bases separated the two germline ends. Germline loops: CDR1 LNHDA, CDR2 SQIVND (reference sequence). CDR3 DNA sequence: TGTGCCAGTAGTATCGGTCGGCAGGGGTGGGTCGGGGAGCTGTTTTTT. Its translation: CASSIGRQGWVGELFF.

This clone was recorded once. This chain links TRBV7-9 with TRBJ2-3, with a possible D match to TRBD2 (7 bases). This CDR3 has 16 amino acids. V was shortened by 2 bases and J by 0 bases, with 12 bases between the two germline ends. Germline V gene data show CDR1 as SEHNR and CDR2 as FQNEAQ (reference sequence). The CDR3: CASSLWAGASTDTQYF. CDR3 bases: TGTGCCAGCAGCTTATGGGCGGGGGCTAGCACAGATACGCAGTATTTT.

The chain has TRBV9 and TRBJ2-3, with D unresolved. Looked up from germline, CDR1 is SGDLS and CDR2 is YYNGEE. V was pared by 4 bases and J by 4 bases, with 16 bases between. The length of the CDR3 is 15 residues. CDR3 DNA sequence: TGTGCCAGCAGCCCTATCGGATCCCGTCCAGATACGCAGTATTTT. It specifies CASSPIGSRPDTQYF.